This TCR beta chain was retrieved from a study of T cell repertoires in cytomegalovirus infection. Study details: Both CMV infection and a matching HLA type were indicated by public TCR beta signatures. Overall study results and limits: In two of eight donors, the top clonotype was HLA-C-restricted CMV-specific. Cumulative public TCR beta family frequency identified carriers of CMV plus the relevant HLA.

One entry per CDR3 protein results from TCRdb running MiXCR on the reads. The sample consists of around 440,000 distinct CDR3 sequences, around 11% of them appearing once. About this clonotype: Its antigen is unidentified.

CDR1 and CDR2 (germline): KGHDR, SFDVKD. There are 13 residues in the CDR3. The germline V and J ends were trimmed by 2 bases and 8 bases, with 11 bases remaining between them. The sequenced sample consisted of PBMCs. V usage is TRBV24-1 and J usage is TRBJ1-2, with unresolved D. The source of this sequence is a human donor in good health (CMV status not recorded). Some clones in this sample may be carry-over from other donors' samples. The CDR3 DNA reads TGTGCCACCAGTGATTCAGCAGAGAACGGCTACACCTTC. Translating gives CATSDSAENGYTF.